The 31 T cell receptor beta chains reported below all come from one sample, sequenced in a study of T cells after yellow fever vaccination. TCRdb re-called the 5' RACE reads through MiXCR, storing one row per CDR3 protein. The sample lists just under 600,000 distinct CDR3 sequences; approximately 15% were seen once. The sample in question was PBMCs, obtained on the day of the yellow fever booster vaccination. These receptors came from a man between 25 and 39 years old who received the YFV17D yellow fever vaccine.

This clonotype came up a few times. This sequence joins TRBV3-1 and TRBJ2-7; 9 positions agree with TRBD2. The V gene's germline CDR1 is LGHDT and CDR2 YNNKEL (reference sequence). The CDR3 has 13 residues. Germline trimming cut 1 base from V and 7 bases from J; bases unmatched to any gene: 2. The CDR3 loop is CASSQVAGEEQYF. The CDR3 DNA reads TGTGCCAGCAGCCAAGTAGCGGGAGAGGAGCAGTACTTC.

The table lists this clonotype with a few counts. V usage is TRBV11-2 and J usage is TRBJ2-1, with TRBD2 matching 8 bases. J lost 7 bases, V lost 0 bases, and 5 bases had no gene match. The length of the CDR3 is 15 residues. CDR1 SGHAT and CDR2 FQNNGV come from the germline V gene. The CDR3 sequence: CASSLEAGEGNEQFF. DNA for the CDR3: TGTGCCAGCAGCTTAGAAGCGGGAGAGGGGAATGAGCAGTTCTTC.

As for this clonotype: Being one base from a much bigger clone, this may be a read error. The V call is TRBV9, the J call TRBJ2-7, with 8 bases that match TRBD2. This CDR3 comprises 13 residues. CDR1 SGDLS and CDR2 YYNGEE come from the germline V gene. The CDR3: CPSSVTGGYEQYF. CDR3 nucleotide sequence: TGTCCCAGCAGCGTAACGGGGGGGTACGAGCAGTACTTC.

The chain combines TRBV6-2 or TRBV6-3 with TRBJ2-5; TRBD1 might be the D (6 bases). The CDR3 extends over 12 amino acids. Germline V gene data show CDR1 as MNHEY and CDR2 as SVGEGT. The V end was cut by 4 bases, the J end by 9 bases, with 12 bases between. CDR3 DNA: TGTGCCAGCAGTTCCAGCAAGGGGGCCCAGTACTTC. Residues: CASSSSKGAQYF.

J is TRBJ1-1 and V is TRBV27; unclear D gene. Germline lookup yields CDR1 MNHEY and CDR2 SMNVEV (reference sequence). With 0 bases removed from V and 0 bases from J, the gap between germline ends came to 8 bases. The CDR3 is 15 amino acids. CDR3 sequence: CASSLSGRMNTEAFF. The DNA of the CDR3 is TGTGCCAGCAGTTTATCGGGTCGGATGAACACTGAAGCTTTCTTT.

This clonotype was recorded at least ten times. In DNA form, the CDR3 reads TGTGCCAGCAGAGTACTAGCGGGATTCTACAATGAGCAGTTCTTC. It codes for CASRVLAGFYNEQFF. The chain couples TRBV6-2 or TRBV6-3 to TRBJ2-1; TRBD2 agrees at 10 bases. V dropped 6 bases and J dropped 3; count of bases not matched to a gene: 5. Germline-derived CDR1 and CDR2 are MNHEY and SVGEGT. The CDR3 spans 15 residues.

The J gene is TRBJ2-2, the V gene TRBV25-1; possibly TRBD2 for D (5 bases). Germline CDR1 MGHDK, CDR2 SYGVNS. Trimming cost V 0 bases and J 0 bases, with 8 bases left between them. There are 16 residues in the CDR3. The CDR3 nucleotides read TGTGCCAGCAGTGAATATTGGGAGTCGAACACCGGGGAGCTGTTTTTT. It is translated as CASSEYWESNTGELFF.

In this sample, this clonotype turned up a few times. The J gene is TRBJ2-2, the V gene TRBV4-3, with D perhaps matching TRBD2 (6 bases). The CDR3 extends over 16 amino acids. Germline values: CDR1 LGHNA, CDR2 YSLEER. V shed 0 bases and J shed 6 bases, with 14 bases lying between them. CDR3 DNA: TGCGCCAGCAGCCAAGAAGGCTCGGGGGTTTCCGGGGAGCTGTTTTTT. Its translation is CASSQEGSGVSGELFF.

The chain employs TRBV20-1 and TRBJ2-3; a possible D gene is TRBD1 (6 bases). CDR1 DFQATT and CDR2 SNEGSKA come from the germline V gene (reference sequence). The V end was cut by 6 bases, the J end by 2 bases, with 15 bases between. The CDR3 sequence is 14 residues long. CDR3 sequence: CSADKQGFTDTQYF. The CDR3, as DNA: TGCAGTGCGGACAAACAGGGCTTCACAGATACGCAGTATTTT.

The CDR3 protein is CASSQEGIVYEQYF. CDR3 DNA sequence: TGTGCCAGCAGCCAAGAAGGCATAGTTTACGAGCAGTACTTC. The genes are TRBV3-1 and TRBJ2-7, with D hard to call. Germline V gives CDR1 LGHDT, CDR2 YNNKEL (reference sequence). The V end was cut by 0 bases, the J end by 4 bases, with 10 bases between. The CDR3 is 14 residues long.

J is TRBJ2-3 and V is TRBV27; no clear D gene. The CDR3 runs to 14 residues. The germline V and J ends were trimmed by 2 bases and 5 bases, with 11 bases remaining between them. Germline assignment: CDR1 MNHEY and CDR2 SMNVEV (reference sequence). CDR3 protein: CASSLAPTKDTQYF. The CDR3, as DNA: TGTGCCAGCAGTTTAGCCCCGACGAAAGATACGCAGTATTTT.

In this sample, this clonotype turned up many times. The genes are TRBV5-1 and TRBJ2-7; 7 bases agree with TRBD2. Trimming cost V 4 bases and J 0 bases; bases outside gene matches: 4. CDR1 is SGHRS and CDR2 is YFSETQ in the germline V gene. The CDR3 extends over 14 amino acids. This CDR3 reads CASSPLAASYEQYF. Here the CDR3 DNA reads TGCGCCAGCAGCCCTCTAGCGGCCTCCTACGAGCAGTACTTC.

This clonotype was observed a handful of times. The chain is built from TRBV19 and TRBJ2-2, with D tentatively TRBD1 (6 bases). The V end lost 3 bases, the J end lost 4 bases, and 15 bases lay between the germline ends. The CDR3 consists of 16 residues. Germline values: CDR1 LNHDA, CDR2 SQIVND (reference sequence). CDR3: CASSIRQGIPTGELFF. DNA of the CDR3: TGTGCCAGTAGTATTAGGCAGGGGATTCCCACCGGGGAGCTGTTTTTT.

This clonotype was counted only a few times. The rearrangement joins TRBV11-2 to TRBJ2-7; either TRBD1 or TRBD2 may fit D (5 bases each). V was pared by 5 bases and J by 2 bases, with 13 bases between. The CDR3 is 14 amino acids. Germline assignment: CDR1 SGHAT and CDR2 FQNNGV. The CDR3: CASSISRGPYEQYF. The CDR3 nucleotides read TGTGCCAGCAGCATCTCCCGGGGCCCCTACGAGCAGTACTTC.

This chain connects TRBV15 to TRBJ1-2; no definite D call. This CDR3 is built from 15 residues. Trimming took off 0 bases at V and 5 bases at J, with 13 bases between the two ends. Germline V lookup: CDR1 LNHNV, CDR2 YYDKDF (reference sequence). Here the CDR3 DNA reads TGTGCCACCAGCAGAGATCTGGGCAGCACATATGGCTACACCTTC. Amino acids: CATSRDLGSTYGYTF.

This clonotype was detected only a few times. V usage is TRBV20-1 and J usage is TRBJ2-5; TRBD2 aligns across 11 bases. The trim removed 6 bases at V and 3 bases at J, leaving 6 bases unmatched. CDR3 size: 14 residues. Germline lookup yields CDR1 DFQATT and CDR2 SNEGSKA (reference sequence). The CDR3: CSAMSTSGEETQYF. The CDR3 DNA sequence: TGCAGTGCCATGTCGACTAGCGGGGAAGAGACCCAGTACTTC.

The chain recombines TRBV7-8 with TRBJ2-3, with D possibly being TRBD1 (6 bases). V gave up 2 bases and J gave up 0 bases, with 9 bases separating them. Germline-derived CDR1 and CDR2 are SGHVS and FQNEAQ. This CDR3 contains 15 residues. CDR3 amino acids: CASSLFGQSTDTQYF. In DNA form, the CDR3 reads TGTGCCAGCAGCTTATTTGGACAGAGCACAGATACGCAGTATTTT. Filled out from reference TRBV7-8 and TRBJ2-3, the complete variable domain reads GAGVSQSPRYKVAKRGQDVALRCDPISGHVSLFWYQQALGQGPEFLTYFQNEAQLDKSGLPSDRFFAERPEGSVSTLKIQRTQQEDSAVYLCASSLFGQSTDTQYFGPGTRLTVL.

V gene TRBV20-1 combines with J gene TRBJ2-7, with 9 bases identical to TRBD2. CDR3 size: 14 residues. V lost 7 bases to trimming and J lost 0 bases; unmatched junction nucleotides: 7. CDR1 and CDR2 (germline): DFQATT, SNEGSKA (reference sequence). The CDR3 sequence is CSVGRLADSYEQYF. In DNA, the CDR3 is TGCAGTGTAGGCCGACTAGCGGACTCCTACGAGCAGTACTTC.

The chain employs TRBV20-1 and TRBJ2-3; 10 positions match TRBD2. Germline V CDR1 and CDR2: DFQATT, SNEGSKA (reference sequence). CDR3 length equals 18 residues. Trimming cost V 0 bases and J 2 bases; bases outside gene matches: 11. DNA of the CDR3: TGCAGTGCTAGAGAGAGTTGGTCTAGCGGGAGTGTCACAGATACGCAGTATTTT. It encodes CSARESWSSGSVTDTQYF.

V gene TRBV28 combines with J gene TRBJ2-5; TRBD1 or TRBD2 may be the D gene (5 bases each). The CDR3 has 14 amino acids. Between the trimmed V and J ends, which lost 8 bases and 5 bases, there was a span of 18 bases. Germline-derived CDR1 and CDR2 are MDHEN and SYDVKM. Written as DNA, the CDR3 is TGTGCCAGCCGGCCCGGGGCCCCGAGGGAGACCCAGTACTTC. Translating gives CASRPGAPRETQYF.

This clonotype was counted only a few times. The V and J genes are TRBV3-1 and TRBJ2-4; 7 nucleotides line up with TRBD1. Germline V gene sequence: CDR1 LGHDT, CDR2 YNNKEL (reference sequence). Germline trimming cut 4 bases from V and 1 base from J; bases unmatched to any gene: 7. This CDR3 is built from 16 residues. The CDR3 reads CASSRTGVRAKNIQYF. CDR3 bases: TGTGCCAGCAGCCGAACAGGGGTGAGGGCCAAAAACATTCAGTACTTC. Together with reference TRBV3-1 and TRBJ2-4, the CDR3 gives the full variable domain: DTAVSQTPKYLVTQMGNDKSIKCEQNLGHDTMYWYKQDSKKFLKIMFSYNNKELIINETVPNRFSPKSPDKAHLNLHINSLELGDSAVYFCASSRTGVRAKNIQYFGAGTRLSVL.

The chain uses TRBV12-3 or TRBV12-4 and TRBJ2-7; 7 bases agree with TRBD1. This CDR3 spans 17 amino acids. The V and J ends lost 3 bases and 2 bases, in that order; junction bases with no gene match: 13. The CDR3, as DNA: TGTGCCAGCAGTTTGGCGATGACAGGGTCCCTAGCCTACGAGCAGTACTTC. It is translated as CASSLAMTGSLAYEQYF.

The table lists this clonotype with a few counts. The chain links TRBV7-9 to TRBJ1-6, with TRBD1 matching 10 bases. This CDR3 spans 16 amino acids. Germline-derived CDR1 and CDR2 are SEHNR and FQNEAQ (reference sequence). V lost 2 bases and J lost 8; bases outside the gene matches: 6. CDR3 sequence reads: CASSLSTGGYYSPLHF. The CDR3 DNA is TGTGCCAGCAGCTTATCGACAGGGGGCTACTATTCACCCCTCCACTTT.

This chain joins TRBV24-1 and TRBJ2-6; no clear D gene. The CDR3 is made up of 14 amino acids. The V gene lost 5 bases and the J gene lost 0 bases, with 4 bases spanning the gap. The germline gives CDR1 KGHDR, CDR2 SFDVKD. The CDR3 bases are TGTGCCACCAGTGCCAGCTCTGGGGCCAACGTCCTGACTTTC. It encodes CATSASSGANVLTF.

This clonotype was found a few times. This rearrangement joins TRBV10-3 to TRBJ2-1; 12 nucleotides line up with TRBD2. CDR3 size: 16 residues. Unmatched junction bases numbered 9, after V lost 2 bases and J lost 10 bases. The germline V gene has CDR1 ENHRY and CDR2 SYGVKD. This CDR3 reads CAISEPLAGGPGEQFF. CDR3 nucleotides: TGTGCCATCAGTGAGCCTCTAGCGGGAGGGCCGGGAGAGCAGTTCTTC.

CDR3 DNA: TGTGCCAGCAGCCGCGGGACCACCGGGGAGCTGTTTTTT. It yields the protein CASSRGTTGELFF. The rearrangement joins TRBV12-3 or TRBV12-4 to TRBJ2-2; D might be TRBD2 (6 bases). The CDR3 loop spans 13 amino acids. V was trimmed by 6 bases and J by 4 bases, leaving 9 bases between them.

Many counts were recorded for this clonotype. The V and J genes are TRBV5-6 and TRBJ2-3; D possibly corresponds to TRBD1 (6 bases). The V gene lost 2 bases and the J gene lost 1 base, with 11 bases spanning the gap. The germline gives CDR1 SGHDT, CDR2 YYEEEE. CDR3 length: 15 amino acids. The CDR3 is CASSLVAGGTDTQYF. The CDR3 region has the DNA TGTGCCAGCAGCTTAGTGGCAGGGGGCACAGATACGCAGTATTTT.

This clonotype was seen a handful of times. The rearrangement joins TRBV25-1 to TRBJ2-7; possible D gene TRBD1, 6 bases. This CDR3 spans 13 amino acids. Trimming left V 4 bases short and J 9 bases short, with 16 bases between. Germline V lookup: CDR1 MGHDK, CDR2 SYGVNS. CDR3 DNA sequence: TGTGCCAGCAGTGTAACAGGGTCTTGGGTGCAGTACTTC. This translates into CASSVTGSWVQYF.

The chain employs TRBV5-1 and TRBJ2-5, with a possible D match to TRBD2 (6 bases). Germline lookup yields CDR1 SGHRS and CDR2 YFSETQ. The CDR3 runs to 14 residues. V was cut by 3 bases and J by 4 bases, with 13 bases left in between. The CDR3 DNA reads TGCGCCAGCAGCTCAGCGGGCGCCTCAGAGACCCAGTACTTC. Residues: CASSSAGASETQYF. Together with reference TRBV5-1 and TRBJ2-5, the CDR3 gives the full variable domain: KAGVTQTPRYLIKTRGQQVTLSCSPISGHRSVSWYQQTPGQGLQFLFEYFSETQRNKGNFPGRFSGRQFSNSRSEMNVSTLELGDSALYLCASSSAGASETQYFGPGTRLLVL.

This clonotype has just a few counts. This sequence joins TRBV29-1 and TRBJ2-5, with D maybe TRBD2 (5 bases). V was trimmed by 3 bases and J by 1 base, leaving 12 bases between them. Per the germline V gene, CDR1 is SQVTM and CDR2 is ANQGSEA. This CDR3 comprises 14 residues. The CDR3 is CSVDPREGQETQYF. The DNA of the CDR3 is TGCAGCGTTGATCCCCGCGAGGGCCAAGAGACCCAGTACTTC. Combining the CDR3 with reference TRBV29-1 and TRBJ2-5 gives the whole variable domain SAVISQKPSRDICQRGTSLTIQCQVDSQVTMMFWYRQQPGQSLTLIATANQGSEATYESGFVIDKFPISRPNLTFSTLTVSNMSPEDSSIYLCSVDPREGQETQYFGPGTRLLVL.

Many counts were recorded for this clonotype. This chain uses TRBV28 with TRBJ2-5; D tentatively fits TRBD1 or TRBD2 (6 bases each). Germline CDR1 MDHEN, CDR2 SYDVKM. V was clipped by 3 bases and J by 3 bases, with 14 bases between them. The CDR3 sequence is 15 residues long. The CDR3 region is CASSFRGRREETQYF. The CDR3 DNA sequence: TGTGCCAGCAGTTTTCGGGGGCGCAGAGAAGAGACCCAGTACTTC. The variable domain in full, with the rest retrieved from reference TRBV28 and TRBJ2-5, is DVKVTQSSRYLVKRTGEKVFLECVQDMDHENMFWYRQDPGLGLRLIYFSYDVKMKEKGDIPEGYSVSREKKERFSLILESASTNQTSMYLCASSFRGRREETQYFGPGTRLLVL.